Shown below are 8 T cell receptor beta chains from a single sample sequenced in a study of T-cell memory formation after mild COVID-19. Each CDR3 protein gets one entry after TCRdb re-called the 5' RACE reads with MiXCR. Of 180,000 or so distinct CDR3 sequences in the sample, approximately 10% were seen once. Sequencing was done on a sample of PBMCs or a T cell subset sorted from them (not recorded which). All receptors come from a man aged 18 to 29 who had mild COVID-19 (a few samples of this study predate the infection). Cell type and time point are not known.

This clonotype was seen more than once but under ten times. The chain couples TRBV7-9 to TRBJ2-5; 10 bases agree with TRBD1. The CDR3 is 13 amino acids. Losses at the gene ends were 5 bases for V and 5 bases for J; bases not matched to a gene: 2. Germline CDR1 reads SEHNR; CDR2 reads FQNEAQ (reference sequence). As DNA, the CDR3 is TGTGCCAGCAGCCGGGGACAGGGGGAGACCCAGTACTTC. Amino acids: CASSRGQGETQYF.

This clonotype was picked up many times. The chain recombines TRBV5-1 with TRBJ2-5; D unclear. V was trimmed by 2 bases and J by 5 bases, leaving 13 bases between them. CDR1 is SGHRS and CDR2 is YFSETQ in the germline V gene. This CDR3 comprises 14 residues. CDR3 DNA: TGCGCCAGCAGCTTAACCTCAGTGGAGGAGACCCAGTACTTC. Translation: CASSLTSVEETQYF.

In its sample, this clonotype was seen a few times. This chain links TRBV19 with TRBJ1-4; 7 bases line up with TRBD1. The CDR3 spans 16 residues. V gave up 3 bases and J gave up 7 bases; unmatched junction bases: 11. CDR1 and CDR2 (germline): LNHDA, SQIVND (reference sequence). CDR3: CASSIYTGEESEKLFF. CDR3 nucleotides: TGTGCCAGTAGTATTTATACAGGGGAAGAATCTGAAAAACTGTTTTTT.

This clonotype was counted at least ten times. J is TRBJ2-1 and V is TRBV29-1; 14 nucleotides line up with TRBD2. CDR1 and CDR2 from the germline V gene are SQVTM and ANQGSEA. The CDR3 is made up of 16 amino acids. V gave up 5 bases and J gave up 5 bases; unmatched junction bases: 8. The CDR3 region is CSVFRTSGGSHNEQFF. CDR3 coding DNA: TGCAGCGTTTTTCGGACTAGCGGGGGGTCCCACAATGAGCAGTTCTTC.

The chain links TRBV27 to TRBJ2-1, with TRBD2 matching 13 bases. V shed 5 bases, J shed 10 bases, and the junction held 5 bases outside the gene matches. This CDR3 is built from 14 residues. CDR1 MNHEY and CDR2 SMNVEV come from the germline V gene (reference sequence). CDR3 amino acids: CASSPLAGGPEQFF. The CDR3 DNA follows: TGTGCCAGCAGTCCACTAGCGGGGGGGCCCGAGCAGTTCTTC.

This clonotype was detected a few times. J is TRBJ2-4 and V is TRBV6-5; no definite D call. V shed 4 bases and J shed 0 bases, with 13 bases lying between them. Germline lookup yields CDR1 MNHEY and CDR2 SVGAGI. This CDR3 spans 16 amino acids. CDR3 region: CASSSPFRLAKNIQYF. In DNA form, the CDR3 reads TGTGCCAGCAGTTCCCCCTTTCGGTTAGCCAAAAACATTCAGTACTTC.

The V and J genes are TRBV10-3 and TRBJ2-2, with 8 bases lining up with TRBD1. Germline V gene data show CDR1 as ENHRY and CDR2 as SYGVKD. The junction had 11 bases not matched to a gene; V was cut back by 6 bases and J by 5 bases. The CDR3 consists of 16 residues. The chain's CDR3 is CAIRGLAGGRTGELFF. In nucleotides, the CDR3 is TGTGCCATCAGGGGGCTCGCAGGGGGCAGGACCGGGGAGCTGTTTTTT.

The CDR3 loop is CSASLPWGSDTQYF. The CDR3 DNA reads TGCAGTGCTAGCCTCCCCTGGGGATCAGATACGCAGTATTTT. The V call is TRBV20-1, the J call TRBJ2-3; D gene unclear. Germline CDR1 is DFQATT and CDR2 is SNEGSKA (reference sequence). The CDR3 covers 14 residues. Trimming shortened V by 3 bases and J by 4 bases, and 14 bases separated the two germline ends.